Here is one T cell receptor (beta chain) with its context. CDR3 size: 12 residues. CDR1 is SQVTM and CDR2 is ANQGSEA in the germline V gene. V was clipped by 1 base and J by 4 bases, with 7 bases between them. The data were obtained in a study of blood T cell repertoires in COVID-19. TCRdb's copy holds only in-frame clones and misses some; the assay was immunoSEQ multiplex PCR. The sample consists of roughly 200,000 clones, approximately 80% of them appearing once. The sequencing sample was made of peripheral blood. The clonotype was recovered from a woman older than 75 with active or convalescent COVID-19. The chain couples TRBV29-1 to TRBJ1-2; the D is unclear. CDR3 in DNA: TGCAGCGTTGAAGGACACCCCTATGGCTACACCTTC. Its translation: CSVEGHPYGYTF.